Included here is one TCR beta chain sequence, with context. Its antigen is still unknown. Primers: 60 Vbeta forward and 13 Jbeta reverse. Method: immunoSEQ multiplex PCR; TCRdb's copy keeps in-frame clones and lacks some. The sample consists of about 110,000 clones, around three quarters of them appearing once. These data belong to a study of cytomegalovirus exposure and HLA in healthy donors. Study-wide findings and caveats: One cluster of highly shared sequence variants probably arose as a sequencing artifact. What a later analysis reportedly showed was that an Asian-associated ancestry cluster had fewer N-insertions than the roughly 670-donor mean. Later, an analysis showed that TCR beta chains associated with HLA were more clonally expanded than others that were equally common.

The CDR3 totals 16 residues. Germline V gene lookup returns CDR1 MDHEN and CDR2 SYDVKM. Losses at the gene ends were 3 bases for V and 2 bases for J; bases not matched to a gene: 7. The chain links TRBV28 to TRBJ1-5; 7 bases fit TRBD1. The sequence was obtained from a human donor in good health. The sequenced sample was PBMCs. Written as DNA, the CDR3 is TGTGCCAGCAGTTTGGGACAGCTCCTGGGCAATCAGCCCCAGCATTTT. Its protein is CASSLGQLLGNQPQHF. The entire variable domain, with the rest obtained from reference TRBV28 and TRBJ1-5, is as follows: DVKVTQSSRYLVKRTGEKVFLECVQDMDHENMFWYRQDPGLGLRLIYFSYDVKMKEKGDIPEGYSVSREKKERFSLILESASTNQTSMYLCASSLGQLLGNQPQHFGDGTRLSIL.